This TCR beta chain was captured by sequencing in a study of identical twins. Overall study findings and caveats: For cord blood, abundant beta clonotypes had fewer insertions, unlike memory repertoires, which showed none.

V dropped 1 base and J dropped 1 base, with 11 bases sitting between them. Germline CDR1 is SGHRS and CDR2 is YFSETQ. CDR3 length equals 15 residues. TCRdb redid the calling of the 5' RACE reads with MiXCR, one entry per CDR3 protein. The sample carries 450,000 to 500,000 distinct CDR3 sequences, roughly an eighth recorded once. This clonotype has just a few counts. What it binds is unknown. These data are also associated with another study on yellow fever vaccine responses in identical twins.

The chain employs TRBV5-1 and TRBJ1-1; the D gene is possibly TRBD1 (6 bases). This TCR was recovered from a woman aged 18-35 years in good health. The source material was CD4+ T cells sorted from blood. The CDR3 nucleotides read TGCGCCAGCAGCTTGTCGGGGGGCGCGAACACTGAAGCTTTCTTT. Its protein product is CASSLSGGANTEAFF.